This TCR beta chain stems from a study of shared T cell receptors in the human thymus. CDR3 length: 15 amino acids. CDR1 and CDR2 from the germline V gene are LGHNA and YSLEER. V lost 0 bases and J lost 0, with 6 bases in between. The table came from immunoSEQ multiplex PCR; TCRdb's copy has only in-frame clones and leaves some out. The table lists some 700,000 clones, 88% of them singletons. These sequences were also reported in another study, on human thymus T cells.

The V gene is TRBV4-3, the J gene TRBJ2-4; D gene ambiguous. Sequenced input: thymocytes. This receptor was obtained from a boy less than two years old with a congenital heart defect. The CDR3 region is CASSQDVRAKNIQYF. Written as DNA, the CDR3 is TGCGCCAGCAGCCAAGATGTCAGAGCCAAAAACATTCAGTACTTC.